This T cell receptor beta chain was obtained from a study of CD8 T cells in Susac syndrome. The multiple sclerosis control group comprised treatment-naive patients with stable or active relapsing-remitting disease. TEMRA cells were enriched by FACS, and CD4+ and CD8+ T cells were negatively isolated. An input of roughly 0.5 to 1 ug of RNA was subjected to reverse transcription using random hexamers. It was immunoSEQ multiplex PCR that amplified TCR beta CDR3 across 54 Vbeta and 13 Jbeta. MiXCR was run by TCRdb on the immunoSEQ multiplex PCR reads, yielding one entry per CDR3 protein. In the table there are some 150,000 distinct CDR3 sequences, 95% of which are singletons. CDR1 is SEHNR and CDR2 is FQNEAQ in the germline V gene (reference sequence). This CDR3 is 16 amino acids long. With 1 base clipped from V and 2 bases from J, the junction kept 5 bases outside the gene matches.

The TCR sequence derives from a human donor with multiple sclerosis. The sequencing input was CD8+ T cells from PBMCs. The chain recombines TRBV7-9 with TRBJ2-1, with 7 bases lining up with TRBD1. The CDR3 loop reads CASSLVRGPTYNEQFF. The DNA for the CDR3 is TGTGCCAGCAGCTTAGTAAGGGGGCCCACCTACAATGAGCAGTTCTTC.